Sequencing of this TCR beta chain was carried out in a study of CD8+CD57+ T cells in acquired aplastic anemia. For the study at large: On average, sorted CD4+ and CD8+ cells gave 3 to 4 ug of DNA.

The sequenced patients had an expansion of CD8+CD57+ cells seen by flow cytometry. A severe acquired aplastic anemia diagnosis applied to all patients. Prior therapy had not been administered to any patient at the time of blood sampling. General study findings and limits: Significant differences in CD8+ Simpson's diversity were not observed between patients and controls.

V lost 1 base and J lost 5, with 6 bases in between. This CDR3 is built from 13 residues. Germline V gives CDR1 LGHDT, CDR2 YNNKEL (reference sequence). Genomic DNA templated the TCR beta VDJ and CDR3 profiling. Via MiXCR, TCRdb re-called the reads, giving one row per CDR3 protein. The sample yields 200,000 to 250,000 distinct CDR3 sequences, 65% seen once. On this clonotype: Its antigen is unidentified.

The chain employs TRBV3-1 and TRBJ1-5, with no clear D. The TCR was taken from a human donor with aplastic anemia. Sample: sorted CD4+, CD8+, or CD8+CD57+ T cells (not recorded which) from PBMCs. The CDR3 spells CASSQVDHQPQHF. The CDR3 coding sequence is TGTGCCAGCAGCCAAGTGGACCATCAGCCCCAGCATTTT.